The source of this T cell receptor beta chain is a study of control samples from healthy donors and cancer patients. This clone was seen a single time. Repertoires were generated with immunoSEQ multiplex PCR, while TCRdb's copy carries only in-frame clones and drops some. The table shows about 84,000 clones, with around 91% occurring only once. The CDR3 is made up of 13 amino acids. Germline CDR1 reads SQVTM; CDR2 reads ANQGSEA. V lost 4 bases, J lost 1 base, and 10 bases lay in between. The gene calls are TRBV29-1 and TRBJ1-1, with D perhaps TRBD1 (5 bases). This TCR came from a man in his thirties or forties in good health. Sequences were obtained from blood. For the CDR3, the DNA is TGCAGCGTTGGCAGGGCAGGGAACACTGAAGCTTTCTTT. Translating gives CSVGRAGNTEAFF.